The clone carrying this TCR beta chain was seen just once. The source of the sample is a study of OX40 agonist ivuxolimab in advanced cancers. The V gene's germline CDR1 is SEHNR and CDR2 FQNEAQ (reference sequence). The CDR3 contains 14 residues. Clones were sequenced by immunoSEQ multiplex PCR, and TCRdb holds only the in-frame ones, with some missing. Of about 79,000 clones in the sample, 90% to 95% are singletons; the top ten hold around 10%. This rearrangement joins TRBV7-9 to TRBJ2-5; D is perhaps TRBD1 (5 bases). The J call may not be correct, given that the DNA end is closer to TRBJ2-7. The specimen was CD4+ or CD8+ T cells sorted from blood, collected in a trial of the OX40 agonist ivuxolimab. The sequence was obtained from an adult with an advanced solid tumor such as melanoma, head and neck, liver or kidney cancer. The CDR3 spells CASSLARQSYEQYF. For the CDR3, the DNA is TGTGCCAGCAGCTTAGCACGACAGAGCTACGAGCAGTACTTC.